Following are 30 T cell receptor beta chains from one sample sequenced in a study of cytomegalovirus exposure and HLA in healthy donors. The study ran its PCR with 60 Vbeta and 13 Jbeta primers. Measured with immunoSEQ multiplex PCR; TCRdb has only the in-frame clones, and not every one. The sample lists 150,000 to 200,000 clones; around 77% were seen once. The sample consisted of PBMCs. These receptors were collected from a woman in her 30s in good health and CMV-seronegative.

This rearrangement joins TRBV15 to TRBJ1-2; D gene ambiguous. The CDR3 sequence is 16 residues long. In germline, CDR1 is LNHNV, CDR2 YYDKDF (reference sequence). V gave up 0 bases and J gave up 2 bases, with 13 bases separating them. Here the CDR3 reads CATSRDRWAMNYGYTF. In DNA, the CDR3 is TGTGCCACCAGCAGAGATCGGTGGGCAATGAACTATGGCTACACCTTC.

This clone has just one count. This chain links TRBV19 with TRBJ2-6, with D possibly matching TRBD2 (6 bases). V gave up 1 base and J gave up 2 bases, with 6 bases separating them. The CDR3 sequence is 15 residues long. Germline V gives CDR1 LNHDA, CDR2 SQIVND (reference sequence). This CDR3 is CASSIGGTGANVLTF. The CDR3 nucleotides are TGTGCCAGTAGTATAGGCGGGACTGGGGCCAACGTCCTGACTTTC.

This rearrangement joins TRBV13 to TRBJ2-1; 14 bases map to TRBD2. V was clipped by 4 bases and J by 10 bases; unmatched bases: 3. Germline CDR1 PRHDT, CDR2 FYEKMQ (reference sequence). The CDR3 is 14 amino acids. The CDR3 DNA sequence: TGTGCCAGCAGCTCCCGACTAGCGGGGGGGGAGCAGTTCTTC. Translated: CASSSRLAGGEQFF. Using reference TRBV13 and TRBJ2-1 for the parts outside the CDR3, the full variable domain is AAGVIQSPRHLIKEKRETATLKCYPIPRHDTVYWYQQGPGQDPQFLISFYEKMQSDKGSIPDRFSAQQFSDYHSELNMSSLELGDSALYFCASSSRLAGGEQFFGPGTRLTVL.

The chain is built from TRBV6-4 and TRBJ1-6; the match to TRBD1 covers 12 bases. CDR1 is MRHNA, CDR2 SNTAGT, per germline. The CDR3 loop spans 16 amino acids. V lost 2 bases, J lost 7 bases, and 3 bases stayed unmatched. The chain's CDR3 is CASSDRDRGQNSPLHF. Written as DNA, the CDR3 is TGTGCCAGCAGTGACAGGGACAGGGGGCAGAATTCACCCCTCCACTTT.

V and J are TRBV30 and TRBJ1-2; no definite D call. V was cut by 1 base and J by 6 bases, with 12 bases left in between. This CDR3 contains 13 residues. The V gene's germline CDR1 is GTSNPN and CDR2 SVGIG (reference sequence). The chain's CDR3 is CAWSEPPVHGYTF. In nucleotides, the CDR3 is TGTGCCTGGAGTGAACCCCCAGTCCATGGCTACACCTTC.

The V call is TRBV7-9, the J call TRBJ1-4; 7 bases are a match to TRBD1. The CDR3 consists of 13 residues. CDR1 and CDR2 from the germline V gene are SEHNR and FQNEAQ (reference sequence). Trimming removed 7 bases from V and 5 bases from J; junction bases left unmatched: 4. DNA for the CDR3: TGTGCCAGCACCGGGACAGAAAATGAAAAACTGTTTTTT. Translating gives CASTGTENEKLFF.

This chain connects TRBV7-9 to TRBJ1-2; D not resolved. Germline-derived CDR1 and CDR2 are SEHNR and FQNEAQ (reference sequence). This CDR3 is 11 amino acids long. V lost 5 bases and J 10 bases, leaving 11 bases between the germline ends. CDR3 sequence (DNA): TGTGCCAGCAGCGGGCCGGGAGCCTACACCTTC. Protein: CASSGPGAYTF. The whole variable domain, filled in from reference TRBV7-9 and TRBJ1-2, reads DTGVSQNPRHKITKRGQNVTFRCDPISEHNRLYWYRQTLGQGPEFLTYFQNEAQLEKSRLLSDRFSAERPKGSFSTLEIQRTEQGDSAMYLCASSGPGAYTFGSGTRLTVV.

The sample holds one count of this clone. The rearrangement links TRBV2 to TRBJ1-2; TRBD1 aligns across 7 bases. The CDR3 consists of 13 residues. In germline, CDR1 is SNHLY, CDR2 FYNNEI. J gave up 1 base and V 7 bases, and 3 bases lay outside the gene matches. The CDR3 nucleotides read TGTGCCAGCATCGGGGACAGTAACTATGGCTACACCTTC. It encodes CASIGDSNYGYTF.

The chain is built from TRBV7-6 and TRBJ2-3; 7 nucleotides match TRBD2. With 5 bases clipped from V and 3 bases from J, the junction kept 5 bases outside the gene matches. Germline CDR1 and CDR2: SGHVS and FNYEAQ. The length of the CDR3 is 14 residues. CDR3 DNA sequence: TGTGCCAGCAGCCTTAGCGGGTTGACAGATACGCAGTATTTT. Its translation: CASSLSGLTDTQYF.

Worth noting for this clone: No conserved phenylalanine or tryptophan is present at the end of the CDR3, so a read error is the likely explanation. The chain links TRBV5-1 to TRBJ1-2, with D unclear. This CDR3 comprises 15 residues. CDR1 SGHRS and CDR2 YFSETQ come from the germline V gene. The V end lost 0 bases, the J end lost 3 bases, and 12 bases lay between the germline ends. This CDR3 reads CASSLGHPADYGYTL. The CDR3 DNA sequence: TGCGCCAGCAGCTTGGGACACCCCGCTGACTATGGCTACACCCTC.

This clone was seen once. This chain joins TRBV19 and TRBJ1-4; D is unclear. V was pared by 3 bases and J by 7 bases, with 15 bases between. The CDR3 has 15 residues. The germline V gene has CDR1 LNHDA and CDR2 SQIVND (reference sequence). The DNA of the CDR3 is TGTGCCAGTAGTATGGTCAGTTCACATGCTGAAAAACTGTTTTTT. It is translated as CASSMVSSHAEKLFF.

V and J are TRBV15 and TRBJ2-3; 9 nucleotides align to TRBD2. The CDR3 consists of 16 residues. The germline V gene has CDR1 LNHNV and CDR2 YYDKDF (reference sequence). J lost 2 bases, V lost 1 base, and 4 bases had no gene match. The CDR3 DNA reads as TGTGCCACCAGCAGAGGAGCGGGGGGTACCACAGATACGCAGTATTTT. It yields the protein CATSRGAGGTTDTQYF.

The chain joins TRBV9 to TRBJ2-2; D perhaps matches TRBD1 (5 bases). The CDR3 sequence is 14 residues long. Between the trimmed V and J ends, which lost 2 bases and 1 base, there was a span of 6 bases. Germline V lookup: CDR1 SGDLS, CDR2 YYNGEE. The chain's CDR3 is CASSVTGNTGELFF. DNA for the CDR3: TGTGCCAGCAGCGTTACAGGGAACACCGGGGAGCTGTTTTTT.

This sequence joins TRBV2 and TRBJ1-6; 7 nucleotides align to TRBD1. From germline, CDR1 is SNHLY and CDR2 FYNNEI. V was pared by 2 bases and J by 7 bases, with 5 bases of the junction left unmatched. This CDR3 region has 15 residues. CDR3 residues: CASSEFGDRNSPLHF. The CDR3 nucleotides read TGTGCCAGCAGTGAATTTGGGGACAGAAATTCACCCCTCCACTTT.

This clone has only a few counts. The rearrangement links TRBV28 to TRBJ2-7; TRBD1 matches at 9 bases. V was pared by 7 bases and J by 5 bases, with 12 bases of the junction left unmatched. The CDR3 contains 15 residues. The germline V gene encodes CDR1 MDHEN and CDR2 SYDVKM. The DNA of the CDR3 is TGTGCCAGCACCCGGGGCGGGACAGGGAACCACGAGCAGTACTTC. It encodes CASTRGGTGNHEQYF.

This rearrangement joins TRBV5-1 to TRBJ1-6; D is perhaps TRBD1 (5 bases). V dropped 0 bases and J dropped 7 bases, with 11 bases sitting between them. Germline values: CDR1 SGHRS, CDR2 YFSETQ. The CDR3 is 15 amino acids. The CDR3 loop is CASSLEGRDNSPLHF. CDR3 sequence (DNA): TGCGCCAGCAGCTTGGAGGGGCGAGACAATTCACCCCTCCACTTT.

The chain recombines TRBV30 with TRBJ1-2; possibly TRBD1 for D (5 bases). The CDR3 loop spans 12 amino acids. CDR1 is GTSNPN, CDR2 SVGIG, per germline (reference sequence). Trimming stripped 7 bases from V and 4 bases from J, with 13 bases between. In nucleotides, the CDR3 is TGTGCCTTCCTCGGGGGGGGCTATGGCTACACCTTC. This sequence encodes CAFLGGGYGYTF.

The chain links TRBV5-4 to TRBJ2-5; D gene ambiguous. Germline CDR1 and CDR2: SGHNT and YYREEE (reference sequence). V lost 0 bases and J 5 bases, leaving 14 bases between the germline ends. The CDR3 contains 15 residues. The CDR3 is CASSLVNLEVETQYF. CDR3 in DNA: TGTGCCAGCAGCTTGGTAAACCTAGAAGTGGAGACCCAGTACTTC.

The gene calls are TRBV2 and TRBJ2-7; TRBD2 is a possible D gene (5 bases). The CDR3 covers 13 residues. Germline V gene data show CDR1 as SNHLY and CDR2 as FYNNEI. V was pared by 7 bases and J by 7 bases, with 17 bases between. For the CDR3, the DNA is TGTGCCAGCACCCCTGACGGGATTCAAGAGCAGTACTTC. Translation gives CASTPDGIQEQYF. Full variable domain (remainder filled in from reference TRBV2 and TRBJ2-7): EPEVTQTPSHQVTQMGQEVILRCVPISNHLYFYWYRQILGQKVEFLVSFYNNEISEKSEIFDDQFSVERPDGSNFTLKIRSTKLEDSAMYFCASTPDGIQEQYFGPGTRLTVT.

The CDR3 DNA reads TGTGCCAGCAGTGAGGGACAGGGGGTATATGGCTACACCTTC. This encodes CASSEGQGVYGYTF. V gene TRBV2 combines with J gene TRBJ1-2, with 11 bases aligning to TRBD1. V dropped 3 bases and J dropped 5; count of bases not matched to a gene: 2. The CDR3 length is 14 residues. Germline V gives CDR1 SNHLY, CDR2 FYNNEI. Full variable domain (outside the CDR3, taken from reference TRBV2 and TRBJ1-2): EPEVTQTPSHQVTQMGQEVILRCVPISNHLYFYWYRQILGQKVEFLVSFYNNEISEKSEIFDDQFSVERPDGSNFTLKIRSTKLEDSAMYFCASSEGQGVYGYTFGSGTRLTVV.

This chain connects TRBV30 to TRBJ2-7, with a possible D match to TRBD2 (6 bases). CDR3 size: 13 residues. Between the trimmed V and J ends, which lost 2 bases and 1 base, there was a span of 9 bases. In germline, CDR1 is GTSNPN, CDR2 SVGIG (reference sequence). The CDR3 DNA sequence: TGTGCCTGGAGTCTGACTAGGTCCTACGAGCAGTACTTC. Residues: CAWSLTRSYEQYF.

This rearrangement joins TRBV2 to TRBJ1-1; no firm D call. CDR1 and CDR2 from the germline V gene are SNHLY and FYNNEI. The V end lost 7 bases, the J end lost 5 bases, and 8 bases lay between the germline ends. The CDR3 is 11 residues long. The CDR3 DNA reads TGTGCCAGCAACGAGGGTACTGAAGCTTTCTTT. Translation: CASNEGTEAFF.

V gene TRBV10-3 combines with J gene TRBJ2-7, with TRBD2 as a possible D gene (6 bases). Between the trimmed V and J ends, which lost 3 bases and 1 base, there was a span of 7 bases. The CDR3 consists of 13 residues. The germline CDR1 and CDR2 sequences are ENHRY and SYGVKD. The chain's CDR3 is CAISDGGSYEQYF. In DNA, the CDR3 is TGTGCCATCAGTGACGGGGGTTCCTACGAGCAGTACTTC.

This rearrangement joins TRBV7-9 to TRBJ1-2, with D unresolved. This CDR3 has 12 amino acids. V was cut by 5 bases and J by 6 bases, with 10 bases left in between. In germline, CDR1 is SEHNR, CDR2 FQNEAQ (reference sequence). The CDR3 bases are TGTGCCAGCAGCCTAAACCTGGATGGCTACACCTTC. This codes for CASSLNLDGYTF.

This clone was counted only a few times. The rearrangement links TRBV9 to TRBJ1-5; possible D gene TRBD1, 5 bases. Deletions cut 3 bases from V and 0 bases from J, with 7 bases between. Per germline, CDR1 SGDLS and CDR2 YYNGEE. The CDR3 is made up of 14 amino acids. The CDR3: CASSEGYSNQPQHF. The CDR3 DNA reads TGTGCCAGCAGCGAGGGGTATAGCAATCAGCCCCAGCATTTT.

CDR3 in amino acids: CASSLGQVASPLHF. CDR3 nucleotides: TGTGCCAGCAGCCTCGGACAGGTTGCTTCACCCCTCCACTTT. The V call is TRBV5-8, the J call TRBJ1-6, with 7 bases aligning to TRBD1. The V gene end was trimmed by 4 bases and the J gene end by 9 bases; junction bases not matched to a gene: 7. This CDR3 has 14 residues. Germline values: CDR1 SGHTS, CDR2 YDEGEE.

The chain couples TRBV25-1 to TRBJ1-1; 7 bases agree with TRBD1. The CDR3 has 16 residues. J was trimmed by 4 bases and V by 1 base; bases with no gene match: 9. Germline V lookup: CDR1 MGHDK, CDR2 SYGVNS. The CDR3 nucleotides are TGTGCCAGCAGTGAATCCAGGACAGGTTTCAGCACTGAAGCTTTCTTT. Protein product: CASSESRTGFSTEAFF. Full variable domain (rest looked up from reference TRBV25-1 and TRBJ1-1): EADIYQTPRYLVIGTGKKITLECSQTMGHDKMYWYQQDPGMELHLIHYSYGVNSTEKGDLSSESTVSRIRTEHFPLTLESARPSHTSQYLCASSESRTGFSTEAFFGQGTRLTVV.

The V call is TRBV5-1, the J call TRBJ2-5; 8 bases align to TRBD1. CDR3 length: 13 residues. Trimming at V came to 4 bases and at J to 5 bases, leaving 4 bases not matched to a gene. Germline CDR1 reads SGHRS; CDR2 reads YFSETQ. The CDR3 sequence is CASSEQGVETQYF. CDR3 nucleotides: TGCGCCAGCAGCGAACAGGGGGTGGAGACCCAGTACTTC.

V gene TRBV9 combines with J gene TRBJ1-4; tentative D call: TRBD1 (5 bases). Germline loops: CDR1 SGDLS, CDR2 YYNGEE. The V gene lost 3 bases and the J gene lost 8 bases, with 11 bases spanning the gap. The CDR3 has 13 residues. The CDR3 bases are TGTGCCAGCAGCGGCAGGGAGGGCGAAAAACTGTTTTTT. Translated: CASSGREGEKLFF.

Worth noting for this clone: This specimen includes other DNA sequences encoding the same CDR3. The V and J genes are TRBV5-1 and TRBJ1-5; 8 bases are shared with TRBD1. This CDR3 contains 14 residues. Trimming cost V 0 bases and J 7 bases; bases outside gene matches: 3. The germline V gene encodes CDR1 SGHRS and CDR2 YFSETQ. For the CDR3, the DNA is TGCGCCAGCAGCTTGGCAGGGGGCGGACAGCCCCAGCATTTT. It specifies CASSLAGGGQPQHF. Filled out from reference TRBV5-1 and TRBJ1-5, the complete variable domain reads KAGVTQTPRYLIKTRGQQVTLSCSPISGHRSVSWYQQTPGQGLQFLFEYFSETQRNKGNFPGRFSGRQFSNSRSEMNVSTLELGDSALYLCASSLAGGGQPQHFGDGTRLSIL.